What follows are 18 T cell receptor beta chains derived from one specimen sequenced in a study of regulatory T cells in long-lasting Graves disease. Building the TCR beta libraries relied on iRepertoire HTBI primers, and CDR3 regions underwent Arm-PCR. A single record per CDR3 protein comes from TCRdb applying MiXCR to the multiplex PCR reads. The sample shows roughly 420,000 distinct CDR3 sequences, approximately 15% of them seen only once. Time point denoted: newly diagnosed GD, antithyroid drugs for less than 3 months. Preparation of the TCR library used RNA extracted from PBMCs. The sample was also reused in another study, on T cells in Graves' hyperthyroidism and ophthalmopathy.

The material sequenced was peripheral blood mononuclear cells (PBMCs), taken at new diagnosis, from a patient treated with antithyroid drugs. These receptor sequences come from a woman in her forties or fifties with Graves disease.

This clonotype was seen a few times. This rearrangement joins TRBV7-3 to TRBJ2-5; D is undetermined. The CDR3 runs to 17 residues. The V and J ends lost 3 bases and 2 bases respectively, with 19 bases between them. Per the germline V gene, CDR1 is SGHTA and CDR2 is FQGTGA. DNA of the CDR3: TGTGCCAGCAGCTTTCCCTGGGTTGGAAGCCGTCAAGAGACCCAGTACTTC. Protein: CASSFPWVGSRQETQYF.

This clonotype was detected ten times or more. The chain carries TRBV6-5 and TRBJ1-1; tentatively, D is TRBD1 (6 bases). The CDR3 covers 14 residues. Germline V CDR1 and CDR2: MNHEY, SVGAGI. The germline V and J ends were trimmed by 2 bases and 4 bases, with 11 bases remaining between them. CDR3 in DNA: TGTGCCAGCAGTTACGGGGGGCGCGTCACTGAAGCTTTCTTT. Protein: CASSYGGRVTEAFF.

At least ten counts were recorded for this clonotype. The J gene is TRBJ1-1, the V gene TRBV18; D is unresolved. This CDR3 has 14 amino acids. V dropped 3 bases and J dropped 5 bases, with 13 bases sitting between them. Germline CDR1 reads KGHSH; CDR2 reads LQKENI. The CDR3 is CASSPTNRETEAFF. In DNA form, the CDR3 reads TGTGCCAGCTCACCGACGAATAGGGAGACTGAAGCTTTCTTT.

V gene TRBV4-2 combines with J gene TRBJ2-5, with TRBD2 identical over 9 bases. Looked up from germline, CDR1 is LGHNA and CDR2 is YNFKEQ. Trimming took 1 base from V and 3 from J; bases not matched to a gene: 12. The CDR3 runs to 18 residues. The CDR3 spells CASSQAFGGGRAEETQYF. CDR3 DNA sequence: TGTGCCAGCAGCCAAGCTTTTGGGGGCGGGAGGGCCGAAGAGACCCAGTACTTC.

This rearrangement joins TRBV28 to TRBJ1-2; 7 positions agree with TRBD1. The CDR3 covers 12 residues. Per the germline V gene, CDR1 is MDHEN and CDR2 is SYDVKM. Trimming took 7 bases from V and 9 from J; bases not matched to a gene: 8. The CDR3 nucleotides are TGTGCCAGCACGGACAGGTGGCTGAGCTACACCTTC. This sequence encodes CASTDRWLSYTF.

The chain employs TRBV14 and TRBJ2-1; 11 bases agree with TRBD1. V shed 0 bases, J shed 7 bases, and the junction held 8 bases outside the gene matches. The CDR3 is 17 amino acids. CDR1 is SGHDN, CDR2 FVKESK, per germline. The CDR3 spells CASSQEFWGQGVNEQFF. The CDR3 DNA sequence: TGTGCCAGCAGCCAAGAATTCTGGGGACAGGGGGTAAATGAGCAGTTCTTC. Based on the CDR3 plus reference TRBV14 and TRBJ2-1, the full variable domain is EAGVTQFPSHSVIEKGQTVTLRCDPISGHDNLYWYRRVMGKEIKFLLHFVKESKQDESGMPNNRFLAERTGGTYSTLKVQPAELEDSGVYFCASSQEFWGQGVNEQFFGPGTRLTVL.

This clonotype was counted between two and nine times. Since a much larger clone is just one base distant, this may be a read error. The CDR3 end shows no conserved phenylalanine or tryptophan, and so a read error is likely. V and J are TRBV12-3 or TRBV12-4 and TRBJ2-3, with D possibly being TRBD2 (5 bases). V dropped 7 bases and J dropped 1 base, with 15 bases sitting between them. This CDR3 region has 15 residues. The DNA for the CDR3 is TGTGCCAGCACACTTGGGCCGGAGGGCACAGATACGCAGTATCTT. This sequence encodes CASTLGPEGTDTQYL.

This clonotype was detected ten times or more. The CDR3, as DNA: TGTGCCAGCAGCACTTTCGGGCAGGAGACCTACGAGCAGTACTTC. This codes for CASSTFGQETYEQYF. The rearrangement links TRBV28 to TRBJ2-7, with D unclear. V was shortened by 6 bases and J by 2 bases, with 17 bases between the two germline ends. CDR1 MDHEN and CDR2 SYDVKM come from the germline V gene. CDR3 size: 15 residues. Based on the CDR3 plus reference TRBV28 and TRBJ2-7, the full variable domain is DVKVTQSSRYLVKRTGEKVFLECVQDMDHENMFWYRQDPGLGLRLIYFSYDVKMKEKGDIPEGYSVSREKKERFSLILESASTNQTSMYLCASSTFGQETYEQYFGPGTRLTVT.

This clonotype occurred a few times. V gene TRBV9 combines with J gene TRBJ1-2; the match to TRBD1 covers 7 bases. Germline V lookup: CDR1 SGDLS, CDR2 YYNGEE. This CDR3 comprises 14 residues. J lost 4 bases, V lost 1 base, and 4 bases had no gene match. The CDR3 sequence is CASSVLGQAYGYTF. CDR3 in DNA: TGTGCCAGCAGCGTACTAGGACAGGCCTATGGCTACACCTTC.

This clonotype was counted ten times or more. The chain couples TRBV7-9 to TRBJ2-1; the match to TRBD2 covers 12 bases. The CDR3 extends over 18 amino acids. The V segment lost 3 bases and the J segment 3 bases; nucleotides outside the gene matches: 9. Germline lookup yields CDR1 SEHNR and CDR2 FQNEAQ (reference sequence). CDR3 sequence reads: CASSLSQAGLAGYNEQFF. DNA of the CDR3: TGTGCCAGCAGCTTGAGTCAGGCGGGACTAGCGGGCTACAATGAGCAGTTCTTC.

The chain uses TRBV11-2 and TRBJ2-2; TRBD1 agrees at 8 bases. Trimming removed 4 bases from V and 4 bases from J; junction bases left unmatched: 8. The CDR3 totals 16 residues. CDR1 and CDR2 (germline): SGHAT, FQNNGV. This CDR3 reads CASSSDRGSGTGELFF. CDR3 coding DNA: TGTGCCAGCAGCTCCGACAGGGGATCGGGCACCGGGGAGCTGTTTTTT.

This clonotype was detected only a few times. The rearrangement joins TRBV5-1 to TRBJ2-3; 8 nucleotides match TRBD1. CDR1 and CDR2 (germline): SGHRS, YFSETQ. The CDR3 runs 15 residues. With V trimmed by 1 base and J by 3 bases, 4 bases remained unmatched. CDR3: CASSLQTGGTDTQYF. The CDR3 DNA sequence: TGCGCCAGCAGCTTGCAAACAGGGGGAACAGATACGCAGTATTTT.

Turning to this clonotype: An end of the junction does not agree with germline; a read error may underlie this. The chain has TRBV18 and TRBJ1-1; D remains ambiguous. Germline CDR1 KGHSH, CDR2 LQKENI. The CDR3 runs to 15 residues. The CDR3 DNA reads TGTACCAGCTCACCGTTCAGCGACCTGAACACTGAAGCTTTCTTT. It encodes CTSSPFSDLNTEAFF.

This clonotype appeared a few times. The CDR3 spells CSASSGHQKAYNEQFF. The DNA of the CDR3 is TGCAGTGCTAGTAGCGGGCACCAGAAAGCCTACAATGAGCAGTTCTTC. The chain couples TRBV20-1 to TRBJ2-1, with 7 bases lining up with TRBD2. CDR3 length: 16 amino acids. Germline loops: CDR1 DFQATT, CDR2 SNEGSKA (reference sequence). J gave up 2 bases and V 3 bases, and 10 bases lay outside the gene matches.

This clonotype came up a few times. This chain connects TRBV5-1 to TRBJ2-5; TRBD2 aligns across 9 bases. Per germline, CDR1 SGHRS and CDR2 YFSETQ. The CDR3 totals 16 residues. The ends lost 0 bases at V and 2 bases at J; junction bases unmatched: 5. The CDR3 loop is CASSLGGLASQETQYF. In DNA form, the CDR3 reads TGCGCCAGCAGCTTGGGAGGACTAGCGTCACAAGAGACCCAGTACTTC.

In this sample, this clonotype turned up a few times. V is TRBV30 and J is TRBJ2-7; 7 bases agree with TRBD2. The ends lost 2 bases at V and 0 bases at J; junction bases unmatched: 7. CDR3 size: 15 residues. Germline V gives CDR1 GTSNPN, CDR2 SVGIG (reference sequence). The CDR3, as DNA: TGTGCCTGGAGTCTCGTCCCTAGCGGCTCCTACGAGCAGTACTTC. This codes for CAWSLVPSGSYEQYF.

This clonotype was detected ten times or more. This chain uses TRBV10-3 with TRBJ2-7; D may be TRBD1 (5 bases). In germline, CDR1 is ENHRY, CDR2 SYGVKD. The CDR3 is 12 residues long. The V end lost 7 bases, the J end lost 6 bases, and 13 bases lay between the germline ends. Here the CDR3 reads CAIKSRDSEQYF. For the CDR3, the DNA is TGTGCCATCAAGTCCAGGGATTCCGAGCAGTACTTC.

The sample holds many counts of this clonotype. This chain joins TRBV6-2 or TRBV6-3 and TRBJ1-1; D gene ambiguous. V lost 5 bases and J lost 6, with 10 bases in between. Germline values: CDR1 MNHEY, CDR2 SVGEGT. The length of the CDR3 is 12 residues. The CDR3 DNA reads TGTGCCAGCAGTACGGAAATGGCTGAAGCTTTCTTT. Translating it yields CASSTEMAEAFF.